The clone carrying this T cell receptor beta chain was recorded at least ten times. TCRdb passed the 5' RACE reads through MiXCR, listing each CDR3 protein once. The profile covers about 67,000 distinct CDR3 sequences, with under 14% appearing a single time and 3.8% taken by the ten largest. This record belongs to a study of early T cells in non-severe SARS-CoV-2 infection. Germline values: CDR1 SGHDN, CDR2 FVKESK. The CDR3 totals 18 residues. The junction had 7 bases not matched to a gene; V was cut back by 4 bases and J by 3 bases. The sequence was collected from an adult who was a healthcare worker with PCR-confirmed SARS-CoV-2 infection or an uninfected control (not recorded which). The J gene is TRBJ2-3, the V gene TRBV14; 16 nucleotides align to TRBD2. The material sequenced was whole blood. CDR3 protein: CASSLRGTSGRATDTQYF. The CDR3 DNA is TGTGCCAGCAGCCTCCGAGGGACTAGCGGGAGGGCGACAGATACGCAGTATTTT.